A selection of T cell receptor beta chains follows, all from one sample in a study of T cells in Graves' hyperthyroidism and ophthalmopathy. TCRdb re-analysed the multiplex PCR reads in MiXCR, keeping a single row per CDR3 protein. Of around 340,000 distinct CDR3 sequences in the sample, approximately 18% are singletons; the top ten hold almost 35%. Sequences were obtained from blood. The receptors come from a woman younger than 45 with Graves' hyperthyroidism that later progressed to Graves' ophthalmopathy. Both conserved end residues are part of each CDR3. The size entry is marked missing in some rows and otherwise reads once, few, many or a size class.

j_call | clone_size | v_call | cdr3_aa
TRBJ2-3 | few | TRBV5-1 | CASSFGDRALTDTQYF
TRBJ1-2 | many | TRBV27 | CASSYDRAGAYYGYTF
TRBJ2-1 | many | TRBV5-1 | CASSLWAGTDNEQFF
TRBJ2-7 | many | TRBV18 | CASSPNRDEQYF
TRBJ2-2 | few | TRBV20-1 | CSARWVAGDTGELFF
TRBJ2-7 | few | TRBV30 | CAWTKPGWRYEQYF
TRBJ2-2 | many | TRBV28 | CASSSLYTGELFF
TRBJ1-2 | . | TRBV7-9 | CASSSGEEDGYTF
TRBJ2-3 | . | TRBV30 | CAWAGLAGLPRATDTQYF
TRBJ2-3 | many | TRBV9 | CASSVGPDTQYF
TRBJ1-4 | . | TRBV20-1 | CSARDSRVLANEKLFF